One and the same sample provided the 25 T cell receptor beta chains below, sequenced in a study of control samples from healthy donors and cancer patients. Some clones are missing from TCRdb's copy, which holds only in-frame ones; the method was immunoSEQ multiplex PCR. The profile shows over 30,000 clones, 86% of them singletons. The sequencing input was PBMCs. The source of these receptors is a woman in her thirties or forties with lung cancer.

This chain uses TRBV2 with TRBJ2-1, with D maybe TRBD2 (6 bases). The CDR3 loop spans 14 amino acids. Trimming cost V 4 bases and J 7 bases, with 14 bases left between them. Germline CDR1 is SNHLY and CDR2 is FYNNEI. CDR3 nucleotides: TGTGCCAGCAGTGGGGAGGCAGGATGGAATGAGCAGTTCTTC. Translation gives CASSGEAGWNEQFF.

This clone occurred once. The gene calls are TRBV11-1 and TRBJ2-1; 8 nucleotides line up with TRBD2. The germline gives CDR1 SGHAT, CDR2 FQDESV (reference sequence). This CDR3 spans 15 amino acids. J gave up 6 bases and V 5 bases, and 9 bases lay outside the gene matches. CDR3 in amino acids: CASSPGGGDLNEQFF. Here the CDR3 DNA reads TGTGCCAGCAGCCCGGGAGGGGGGGACCTCAATGAGCAGTTCTTC.

CDR3 sequence: CASSLDFENGYTF. CDR3 DNA sequence: TGTGCCAGCAGCCTCGACTTTGAGAATGGCTACACCTTC. This chain joins TRBV7-9 and TRBJ1-2; D remains ambiguous. With 5 bases removed from V and 6 bases from J, the gap between germline ends came to 13 bases. In germline, CDR1 is SEHNR, CDR2 FQNEAQ (reference sequence). The CDR3 spans 13 residues.

This clone turned up a few times. This rearrangement joins TRBV24-1 to TRBJ1-1; 8 nucleotides agree with TRBD1. V dropped 3 bases and J dropped 3; count of bases not matched to a gene: 5. This CDR3 spans 15 amino acids. In germline, CDR1 is KGHDR, CDR2 SFDVKD. As DNA, the CDR3 is TGTGCCACCAGTGATCCACACAGGGGGGACACTGAAGCTTTCTTT. Translation: CATSDPHRGDTEAFF.

The genes are TRBV27 and TRBJ1-1, with a possible D match to TRBD1 (6 bases). The germline V gene has CDR1 MNHEY and CDR2 SMNVEV (reference sequence). Trimming left V 1 base short and J 3 bases short, with 15 bases between. The CDR3 is 16 residues long. The CDR3 here is CASSLYSGVSDTEAFF. For the CDR3, the DNA is TGTGCCAGCAGTTTATACTCAGGGGTAAGCGACACTGAAGCTTTCTTT.

The rearrangement joins TRBV5-5 to TRBJ2-5; D is uncertain. Germline V gene lookup returns CDR1 SGHKS and CDR2 YYEKEE (reference sequence). Trimming stripped 4 bases from V and 2 bases from J, with 12 bases between. The CDR3 loop spans 14 amino acids. In nucleotides, the CDR3 is TGTGCCAGCAGCCTCCGCTGGAATCAAGAGACCCAGTACTTC. Translation gives CASSLRWNQETQYF.

The genes are TRBV19 and TRBJ1-2; the D is unclear. The CDR3 extends over 15 amino acids. Germline values: CDR1 LNHDA, CDR2 SQIVND (reference sequence). Deletions cut 5 bases from V and 4 bases from J, with 17 bases between. The CDR3 DNA sequence: TGTGCCAGTAGTGGTGGGCGGGGAGGGTTCTATGGCTACACCTTC. Its translation: CASSGGRGGFYGYTF.

This sequence joins TRBV11-3 and TRBJ1-1; TRBD1 aligns across 11 bases. This CDR3 spans 13 amino acids. Germline CDR1 and CDR2: SGHNT and YENEEA. The J segment lost 10 bases and the V segment lost 3 bases, leaving 4 bases of the junction unmatched. The CDR3 coding sequence is TGTGCCAGCAGCTTCTCGGGGACAGGGGGAGCTTTCTTT. Its translation is CASSFSGTGGAFF.

This clone was counted a single time. J is TRBJ2-1 and V is TRBV7-9, with D unresolved. Trimming removed 1 base at V and 3 bases at J, with 10 bases between. Germline V gene data show CDR1 as SEHNR and CDR2 as FQNEAQ (reference sequence). The CDR3 is made up of 15 amino acids. This chain's CDR3 is CASSLGRPYYNEQFF. The CDR3 DNA is TGTGCCAGCAGCTTAGGGAGACCCTACTACAATGAGCAGTTCTTC.

The chain combines TRBV20-1 with TRBJ1-5; 8 nucleotides align to TRBD1. CDR1 DFQATT and CDR2 SNEGSKA come from the germline V gene (reference sequence). With V trimmed by 3 bases and J by 0 bases, 7 bases remained unmatched. This CDR3 spans 16 amino acids. The DNA for the CDR3 is TGCAGTGCTAGTATTCGGACAGGGCATAGCAATCAGCCCCAGCATTTT. It specifies CSASIRTGHSNQPQHF.

This clone was seen only once. The chain is built from TRBV9 and TRBJ2-3; unclear D gene. CDR3 length: 15 residues. V was clipped by 0 bases and J by 2 bases, with 10 bases between them. Germline V CDR1 and CDR2: SGDLS, YYNGEE. The DNA for the CDR3 is TGTGCCAGCAGCGTAGACCCTGACCCCACAGATACGCAGTATTTT. Its translation: CASSVDPDPTDTQYF. The full variable domain, its missing parts supplied by reference TRBV9 and TRBJ2-3, is DSGVTQTPKHLITATGQRVTLRCSPRSGDLSVYWYQQSLDQGLQFLIQYYNGEERAKGNILERFSAQQFPDLHSELNLSSLELGDSALYFCASSVDPDPTDTQYFGPGTRLTVL.

V usage is TRBV5-6 and J usage is TRBJ1-4, with 9 bases lining up with TRBD1. The V gene's germline CDR1 is SGHDT and CDR2 YYEEEE. V shed 7 bases and J 5 bases; nucleotides not matched to a gene: 12. The CDR3 loop spans 16 amino acids. CDR3 sequence: CASGSGTGMENEKLFF. CDR3 nucleotides: TGTGCCAGCGGATCTGGGACAGGGATGGAGAATGAAAAACTGTTTTTT.

The chain joins TRBV7-2 to TRBJ1-3; 11 bases align to TRBD1. V gave up 5 bases and J gave up 0 bases; unmatched junction bases: 6. CDR3 size: 17 residues. Germline lookup yields CDR1 SGHTA and CDR2 FQGNSA. Here the CDR3 reads CASSLGQGAISGNTIYF. The CDR3 nucleotides are TGTGCCAGCAGCCTCGGACAGGGGGCCATCTCTGGAAACACCATATATTTT.

This chain uses TRBV7-2 with TRBJ1-3; D is uncertain. The germline gives CDR1 SGHTA, CDR2 FQGNSA. Between the trimmed V and J ends, which lost 1 base and 0 bases, there was a span of 10 bases. This CDR3 has 16 amino acids. The CDR3 sequence: CASSLVGTDSGNTIYF. The CDR3 DNA follows: TGTGCCAGCAGCTTAGTTGGTACGGACTCTGGAAACACCATATATTTT.

The chain recombines TRBV11-3 with TRBJ1-1; D unclear. V was trimmed by 2 bases and J by 1 base, leaving 2 bases between them. The CDR3 is 12 amino acids. Germline values: CDR1 SGHNT, CDR2 YENEEA. The CDR3 DNA follows: TGTGCCAGCAGCTTACAGAACACTGAAGCTTTCTTT. Translation: CASSLQNTEAFF.

V is TRBV4-3 and J is TRBJ2-6; no firm D call. This CDR3 comprises 16 residues. Germline lookup yields CDR1 LGHNA and CDR2 YSLEER. Trimming pared 0 bases from V and 0 bases from J, leaving 6 bases between. CDR3 sequence: CASSQEMGSGANVLTF. As DNA, the CDR3 is TGCGCCAGCAGCCAAGAAATGGGCTCTGGGGCCAACGTCCTGACTTTC.

The chain couples TRBV6-6 to TRBJ1-5, with D possibly matching TRBD1 (6 bases). The germline gives CDR1 MNHNY, CDR2 SVGAGI (reference sequence). Trimming stripped 2 bases from V and 1 base from J, with 9 bases between. This CDR3 has 15 residues. The CDR3 loop is CASSYPGASNQPQHF. CDR3 in DNA: TGTGCCAGCAGTTACCCAGGGGCGAGCAATCAGCCCCAGCATTTT.

This clone was observed a handful of times. This chain connects TRBV6-4 to TRBJ2-2; 7 bases agree with TRBD1. V gave up 2 bases and J gave up 7 bases; unmatched junction bases: 13. Germline assignment: CDR1 MRHNA and CDR2 SNTAGT. This CDR3 comprises 17 residues. The CDR3 reads CASSDTYDRVDVGELFF. The CDR3 coding sequence is TGTGCCAGCAGTGACACATACGACAGGGTAGATGTCGGGGAGCTGTTTTTT.

The chain couples TRBV6-1 to TRBJ2-2; D is ambiguous. V was trimmed by 3 bases and J by 7 bases, leaving 9 bases between them. Germline V gene sequence: CDR1 MNHNS, CDR2 SASEGT. CDR3 size: 13 residues. CDR3 bases: TGTGCCAGCAGTGATGTGGTAGGCGGGGAGCTGTTTTTT. It translates to CASSDVVGGELFF.

This chain uses TRBV9 with TRBJ2-1; no definite D call. V lost 1 base and J 5 bases, leaving 7 bases between the germline ends. Germline loops: CDR1 SGDLS, CDR2 YYNGEE. This CDR3 comprises 13 residues. The CDR3 DNA is TGTGCCAGCAGCGTATTAGTCCACAATGAGCAGTTCTTC. This gives the protein CASSVLVHNEQFF.

The chain couples TRBV9 to TRBJ1-4; tentative D call: TRBD1 (5 bases). Between the trimmed V and J ends, which lost 7 bases and 0 bases, there was a span of 10 bases. This CDR3 is built from 14 residues. Per the germline V gene, CDR1 is SGDLS and CDR2 is YYNGEE. The CDR3 DNA reads TGTGCCAGCGGCAGACAGTCAACTAATGAAAAACTGTTTTTT. Its translation is CASGRQSTNEKLFF.

This chain uses TRBV6-4 with TRBJ2-3; TRBD2 matches at 11 bases. After removal of 0 bases from V and 6 bases from J, the junction contained 2 bases not matched to a gene. The CDR3 has 15 amino acids. In germline, CDR1 is MRHNA, CDR2 SNTAGT. Written as DNA, the CDR3 is TGTGCCAGCAGTGACTCTAGCGGGGGGGCCGATACGCAGTATTTT. Encoded protein: CASSDSSGGADTQYF.

The chain employs TRBV4-1 and TRBJ1-4; the D gene is possibly TRBD1 (5 bases). The CDR3 is made up of 13 amino acids. Germline V gene lookup returns CDR1 MGHRA and CDR2 YSYEKL. V lost 6 bases to trimming and J lost 6 bases, with 11 bases between them. The CDR3 protein is CASRTQGHEKLFF. CDR3 coding DNA: TGCGCCAGCAGGACCCAGGGACATGAAAAACTGTTTTTT.

This clone was seen just once. The chain is built from TRBV4-2 and TRBJ2-5; 7 bases are a match to TRBD1. The CDR3 covers 14 residues. The V segment lost 1 base and the J segment 3 bases; nucleotides outside the gene matches: 2. Per the germline V gene, CDR1 is LGHNA and CDR2 is YNFKEQ. The CDR3 is CASSQGTGEETQYF. Here the CDR3 DNA reads TGTGCCAGCAGCCAAGGAACAGGGGAAGAGACCCAGTACTTC.

The CDR3 protein is CASSLTGSGNTIYF. The CDR3 DNA is TGTGCCAGCAGCTTAACCGGCAGTGGAAACACCATATATTTT. V usage is TRBV7-8 and J usage is TRBJ1-3; D is uncertain. CDR1 and CDR2 (germline): SGHVS, FQNEAQ. V gave up 2 bases and J gave up 3 bases, with 8 bases separating them. The CDR3 totals 14 residues.